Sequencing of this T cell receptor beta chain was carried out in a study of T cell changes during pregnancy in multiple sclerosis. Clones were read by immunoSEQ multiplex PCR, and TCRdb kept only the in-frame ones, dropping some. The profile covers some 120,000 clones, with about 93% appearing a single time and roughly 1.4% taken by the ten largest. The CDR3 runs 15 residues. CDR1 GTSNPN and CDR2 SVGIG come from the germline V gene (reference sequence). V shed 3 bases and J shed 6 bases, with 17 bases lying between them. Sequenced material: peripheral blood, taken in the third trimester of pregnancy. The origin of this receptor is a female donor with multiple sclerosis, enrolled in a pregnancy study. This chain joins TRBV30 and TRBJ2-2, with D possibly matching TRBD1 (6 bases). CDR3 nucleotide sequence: TGTGCCTGGAGGGGGGTAGGGGGAAATCCCGGGGAGCTGTTTTTT. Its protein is CAWRGVGGNPGELFF.